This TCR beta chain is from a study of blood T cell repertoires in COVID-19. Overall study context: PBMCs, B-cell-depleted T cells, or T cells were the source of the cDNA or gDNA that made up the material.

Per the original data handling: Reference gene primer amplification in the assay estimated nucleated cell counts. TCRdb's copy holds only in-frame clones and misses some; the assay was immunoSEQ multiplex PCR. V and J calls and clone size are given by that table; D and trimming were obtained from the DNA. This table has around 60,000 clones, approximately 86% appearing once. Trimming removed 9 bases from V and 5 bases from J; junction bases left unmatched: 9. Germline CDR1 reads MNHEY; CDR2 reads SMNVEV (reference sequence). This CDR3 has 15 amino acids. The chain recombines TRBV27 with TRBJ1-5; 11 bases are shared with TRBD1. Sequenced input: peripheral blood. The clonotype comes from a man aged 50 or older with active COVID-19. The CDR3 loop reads CASSPGTGGYQPQHF. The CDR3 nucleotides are TGTGCCAGTAGCCCAGGGACAGGGGGATATCAGCCCCAGCATTTT.